This T cell receptor (beta chain) was obtained from a study of blood T cell repertoires in COVID-19. Across the whole study: Acute and convalescent COVID-19 samples came from the United States, Italy and Spain. PBMCs, B-cell-depleted T cells, or T cells provided the cDNA or gDNA that made up the material.

Methods used by the authors: Reference gene primer amplification gave estimated nucleated cell counts. Assay used: immunoSEQ multiplex PCR; TCRdb lists only in-frame clones, some missing. V, J and clone size reflect that table, while D and trimming were determined from the DNA. The data show around 57,000 clones, 82% seen once. V trimming: 7 bases; J trimming: 2 bases; junction bases outside the gene matches: 6. The CDR3 runs 13 residues. Germline V lookup: CDR1 SQVTM, CDR2 ANQGSEA. This clonotype was obtained from a woman aged 55-69 years with acute or convalescent COVID-19. Sequences were obtained from peripheral blood. The chain is built from TRBV29-1 and TRBJ2-7; 9 bases line up with TRBD2. The CDR3 coding sequence is TGCAGCGCTCTAGCGGGGCTCACCTACGAGCAGTACTTC. Protein product: CSALAGLTYEQYF.